Sequencing of this TCR beta chain was carried out in a study of cytomegalovirus exposure and HLA in healthy donors. Concerning this clone itself: The target antigen is unknown.

Both 60 Vbeta primers and 13 Jbeta primers went into the PCR. Profiling relied on immunoSEQ multiplex PCR, and the TCRdb table lists in-frame clones only, not all of them. Its table records just under 65,000 clones. Study results and limitations: Sequencing likely caused a cluster of highly shared sequence variants.

Sequenced material: PBMCs. The origin of this receptor is a boy aged 10-17 years in good health and CMV-seronegative.

The CDR3 loop reads CASSLVFRVEEKLFF. CDR3 in DNA: TGTGCCAGCAGCTTAGTTTTCAGGGTCGAAGAAAAACTGTTTTTT. The chain has TRBV7-2 and TRBJ1-4, with a possible D match to TRBD1 (5 bases). Germline V gene lookup returns CDR1 SGHTA and CDR2 FQGNSA. The CDR3 extends over 15 amino acids. Between the trimmed V and J ends, which lost 1 base and 8 bases, there was a span of 14 bases.